What follows are 28 T cell receptor beta chains derived from one specimen sequenced in a study of shared clonotypes between healthy human individuals. Libraries were prepared by immunoSEQ multiplex PCR; TCRdb keeps only in-frame clonotypes and omits some of them. This table holds around 700,000 clones, around 74% found once. Sequencing was performed on memory CD4+ T cells sorted from blood. Documented subset: CD45RA-negative fraction. These receptors all come from a woman aged 25 to 39 in good health.

The gene calls are TRBV19 and TRBJ2-1; TRBD2 is a possible D gene (6 bases). The germline V gene has CDR1 LNHDA and CDR2 SQIVND (reference sequence). The CDR3 is 14 residues long. The ends were cut back, 3 bases at V and 4 bases at J, with 10 bases in the middle. The DNA of the CDR3 is TGTGCCAGTAGTATTGGGGCGGGATACAATGAGCAGTTCTTC. It translates to CASSIGAGYNEQFF.

The J gene is TRBJ1-5, the V gene TRBV28; maybe TRBD1 (6 bases). Per the germline V gene, CDR1 is MDHEN and CDR2 is SYDVKM. The CDR3 length is 14 residues. V gave up 8 bases and J gave up 2 bases, with 13 bases separating them. The CDR3 bases are TGTGCCAGCCAACAGGGAGGAGGCAATCAGCCCCAGCATTTT. It codes for CASQQGGGNQPQHF.

This clone occurred a few times. The genes are TRBV29-1 and TRBJ1-1; 8 bases fit TRBD1. V was clipped by 3 bases and J by 5 bases; unmatched bases: 5. This CDR3 has 13 amino acids. CDR1 is SQVTM, CDR2 ANQGSEA, per germline. The CDR3 DNA reads as TGCAGCGTTGAGAGACAGGGGTTGACTGAAGCTTTCTTT. It translates to CSVERQGLTEAFF.

The rearrangement links TRBV5-1 to TRBJ2-7; a possible D gene is TRBD2 (5 bases). The CDR3 runs to 14 residues. Germline V gene sequence: CDR1 SGHRS, CDR2 YFSETQ. Trimming took off 5 bases at V and 0 bases at J, with 12 bases between the two ends. The DNA of the CDR3 is TGCGCCAGCAGGCCAAAAACTAGCTCCTACGAGCAGTACTTC. Encoded protein: CASRPKTSSYEQYF.

The genes are TRBV7-2 and TRBJ2-3; D uncertain. Germline V lookup: CDR1 SGHTA, CDR2 FQGNSA. The CDR3 has 14 amino acids. V dropped 2 bases and J dropped 2 bases, with 8 bases sitting between them. The CDR3 reads CASSLPILTDTQYF. The CDR3 DNA follows: TGTGCCAGCAGCTTACCAATTCTCACAGATACGCAGTATTTT.

This chain links TRBV4-2 with TRBJ1-5, with TRBD1 as a possible D gene (6 bases). CDR1 and CDR2 (germline): LGHNA, YNFKEQ. The CDR3 extends over 14 amino acids. V shed 3 bases and J shed 3 bases, with 9 bases lying between them. CDR3: CASSQTGHNQPQHF. The CDR3 DNA reads as TGTGCCAGCAGCCAGACAGGCCACAATCAGCCCCAGCATTTT.

Note on this clone: This sample includes further DNA sequences coding for the same CDR3. The rearrangement joins TRBV28 to TRBJ1-2; D is undetermined. CDR1 and CDR2 from the germline V gene are MDHEN and SYDVKM. Trimming cost V 6 bases and J 2 bases, with 7 bases left between them. The CDR3 totals 12 residues. This CDR3 is CASSLQNYGYTF. The CDR3 DNA follows: TGTGCCAGCAGCTTGCAGAACTATGGCTACACCTTC.

This rearrangement joins TRBV5-1 to TRBJ2-7; 9 nucleotides align to TRBD1. The CDR3 is 14 residues long. V was pared by 4 bases and J by 5 bases, with 7 bases of the junction left unmatched. CDR1 is SGHRS, CDR2 YFSETQ, per germline. CDR3 residues: CASSPWTGEDEQYF. As DNA, the CDR3 is TGCGCCAGCAGCCCATGGACAGGGGAGGACGAGCAGTACTTC.

A word on this clone: The identical CDR3 is also encoded by other nucleotide sequences in the sample. V and J are TRBV5-1 and TRBJ2-2, with 7 bases aligning to TRBD1. After removal of 4 bases from V and 1 base from J, the junction contained 4 bases not matched to a gene. Germline CDR1 SGHRS, CDR2 YFSETQ. CDR3 size: 15 residues. CDR3 nucleotide sequence: TGCGCCAGCAGCCGAGGGACAGAGAACACCGGGGAGCTGTTTTTT. Translated: CASSRGTENTGELFF.

V gene TRBV29-1 combines with J gene TRBJ1-1; D is undetermined. Trimming cost V 2 bases and J 0 bases, with 16 bases left between them. This CDR3 contains 16 residues. In germline, CDR1 is SQVTM, CDR2 ANQGSEA. The CDR3 DNA reads as TGCAGCGTTGAACTGCAACGGGAGAGAATGAACACTGAAGCTTTCTTT. Translation gives CSVELQRERMNTEAFF.

This clone was seen just once. The chain uses TRBV7-3 and TRBJ2-5; D not resolved. The ends were cut back, 3 bases at V and 0 bases at J, with 11 bases in the middle. The CDR3 runs 15 residues. Germline values: CDR1 SGHTA, CDR2 FQGTGA. CDR3 protein: CASSLTFTNQETQYF. CDR3 nucleotides: TGTGCCAGCAGCTTGACTTTCACAAACCAAGAGACCCAGTACTTC.

As concerns this clone: Distinct nucleotide sequences in the sample also encode this CDR3. The chain joins TRBV2 to TRBJ1-2; D gene unclear. Between the trimmed V and J ends, which lost 3 bases and 4 bases, there was a span of 9 bases. The CDR3 is made up of 13 amino acids. In germline, CDR1 is SNHLY, CDR2 FYNNEI. Here the CDR3 reads CASSERQVYGYTF. In DNA, the CDR3 is TGTGCCAGCAGTGAGCGCCAGGTCTATGGCTACACCTTC. Supplemented by reference TRBV2 and TRBJ1-2, the full variable domain reads EPEVTQTPSHQVTQMGQEVILRCVPISNHLYFYWYRQILGQKVEFLVSFYNNEISEKSEIFDDQFSVERPDGSNFTLKIRSTKLEDSAMYFCASSERQVYGYTFGSGTRLTVV.

V usage is TRBV5-6 and J usage is TRBJ2-7; 9 positions match TRBD1. CDR1 SGHDT and CDR2 YYEEEE come from the germline V gene. J gave up 3 bases and V 3 bases, and 4 bases lay outside the gene matches. CDR3 length equals 14 residues. The CDR3 protein is CASSYHRGRYEQYF. CDR3 in DNA: TGTGCCAGCAGCTACCACAGGGGGCGCTACGAGCAGTACTTC.

This chain links TRBV28 with TRBJ2-7, with D perhaps TRBD2 (5 bases). V lost 6 bases and J 1 base, leaving 13 bases between the germline ends. This CDR3 spans 14 amino acids. CDR1 and CDR2 (germline): MDHEN, SYDVKM. CDR3 region: CASSPRGYSYEQYF. The DNA for the CDR3 is TGTGCCAGCAGCCCACGCGGGTATTCCTACGAGCAGTACTTC.

The rearrangement links TRBV18 to TRBJ2-1; possibly TRBD2 for D (5 bases). The V and J ends lost 6 bases and 3 bases respectively, with 24 bases between them. CDR1 is KGHSH and CDR2 is LQKENI in the germline V gene. The CDR3 runs to 18 residues. CDR3 in amino acids: CASSKSPKAAALYNEQFF. The CDR3 bases are TGTGCCAGCTCGAAAAGCCCCAAGGCAGCGGCGCTCTACAATGAGCAGTTCTTC.

The CDR3 here is CASSPGQPISGNTIYF. Here the CDR3 DNA reads TGCGCCAGCAGCCCCGGACAGCCGATATCTGGAAACACCATATATTTT. The chain combines TRBV5-1 with TRBJ1-3, with a weak D call TRBD1 (6 bases). The germline CDR1 and CDR2 sequences are SGHRS and YFSETQ. Trimming stripped 4 bases from V and 1 base from J, with 15 bases between. The CDR3 extends over 16 amino acids.

The V and J genes are TRBV18 and TRBJ1-2; no clear D gene. The CDR3 has 15 amino acids. CDR1 and CDR2 (germline): KGHSH, LQKENI. Trimming removed 3 bases from V and 5 bases from J, with 16 bases in between. CDR3 DNA sequence: TGTGCCAGCTCACCGCGCAACCTAGGCGCTTATGGCTACACCTTC. Its protein product is CASSPRNLGAYGYTF.

This sequence joins TRBV7-9 and TRBJ2-5, with TRBD2 matching 7 bases. V shed 6 bases, J shed 4 bases, and the junction held 5 bases outside the gene matches. The CDR3 loop spans 13 amino acids. Germline V gene data show CDR1 as SEHNR and CDR2 as FQNEAQ (reference sequence). CDR3 nucleotide sequence: TGTGCCAGCAGACCAGGACTAGGAGAGACCCAGTACTTC. This codes for CASRPGLGETQYF.

This chain links TRBV7-6 with TRBJ2-1, with unresolved D. This CDR3 has 17 amino acids. Germline V gene sequence: CDR1 SGHVS, CDR2 FNYEAQ. V dropped 5 bases and J dropped 0 bases, with 17 bases sitting between them. This CDR3 is CASSPVLAEASYNEQFF. CDR3 DNA sequence: TGTGCCAGCAGCCCCGTTTTGGCGGAAGCCTCCTACAATGAGCAGTTCTTC.

The chain employs TRBV19 and TRBJ2-3; D remains unclear. This CDR3 spans 17 amino acids. From germline, CDR1 is LNHDA and CDR2 SQIVND (reference sequence). Trimming shortened V by 5 bases and J by 0 bases, and 18 bases separated the two germline ends. The DNA of the CDR3 is TGTGCCAGTAGTTCCCTGGATAGAGGCCTGAGCACAGATACGCAGTATTTT. Protein product: CASSSLDRGLSTDTQYF. The whole variable domain, filled in from reference TRBV19 and TRBJ2-3, reads DGGITQSPKYLFRKEGQNVTLSCEQNLNHDAMYWYRQDPGQGLRLIYYSQIVNDFQKGDIAEGYSVSREKKESFPLTVTSAQKNPTAFYLCASSSLDRGLSTDTQYFGPGTRLTVL.

The rearrangement uses TRBV23-1 and TRBJ1-1; D is perhaps TRBD1 (5 bases). TRBV23-1 counts as an open reading frame of uncertain function. Trimming shortened V by 4 bases and J by 3 bases, and 9 bases separated the two germline ends. This CDR3 is 13 amino acids long. CDR3 in DNA: TGCGCCAGCAGTCTAGGGGTGGACACTGAAGCTTTCTTT. This codes for CASSLGVDTEAFF.

J is TRBJ2-3 and V is TRBV27, with 7 bases matching TRBD2. Germline CDR1 is MNHEY and CDR2 is SMNVEV (reference sequence). V gave up 7 bases and J gave up 6 bases; unmatched junction bases: 16. The CDR3 totals 16 residues. The DNA for the CDR3 is TGTGCCAGCACCTTAGGTGCTGTGGGAGGGCCTGATACGCAGTATTTT. This sequence encodes CASTLGAVGGPDTQYF.

The V and J genes are TRBV7-7 and TRBJ2-5; D possibly corresponds to TRBD1 (5 bases). The DNA end is a closer match to TRBJ2-7, so the J assignment may be wrong. Germline CDR1 reads SSHAT; CDR2 reads FNYEAQ (reference sequence). This CDR3 region has 14 residues. The CDR3 DNA follows: TGTGCCAGCAGCTTACGCAGGGACTCCTACGAGCAGTACTTC. It encodes CASSLRRDSYEQYF.

The V gene is TRBV7-9, the J gene TRBJ2-5; D call uncertain. The CDR3 is 14 amino acids. CDR1 is SEHNR, CDR2 FQNEAQ, per germline (reference sequence). Trimming left V 4 bases short and J 1 base short, with 10 bases between. In DNA form, the CDR3 reads TGTGCCAGCAGCTCAAGCCAGGTCCAAGAGACCCAGTACTTC. Its translation: CASSSSQVQETQYF.

This chain joins TRBV28 and TRBJ2-5; D tentatively fits TRBD1 or TRBD2 (6 bases each). The germline V and J ends were trimmed by 8 bases and 2 bases, with 12 bases remaining between them. CDR3 size: 13 residues. Germline lookup yields CDR1 MDHEN and CDR2 SYDVKM. The DNA of the CDR3 is TGTGCCAGCGCCCGAGGGGGGCAAGAGACCCAGTACTTC. Its translation: CASARGGQETQYF.

The chain uses TRBV5-3 and TRBJ2-3; 10 bases map to TRBD2. TRBV5-3 qualifies as an ORF whose function is uncertain. This CDR3 region has 15 residues. V was pared by 4 bases and J by 9 bases, with 11 bases of the junction left unmatched. This chain's CDR3 is CARSNSGRPWGTQYF. The CDR3 DNA reads TGTGCCAGAAGCAATAGCGGGAGGCCTTGGGGCACGCAGTATTTT.

This sequence joins TRBV7-2 and TRBJ2-7; TRBD1 matches 7 bases. Germline values: CDR1 SGHTA, CDR2 FQGNSA. Germline trimming cut 4 bases from V and 2 bases from J; bases unmatched to any gene: 2. The CDR3 contains 13 residues. CDR3 protein: CASSWTGAYEQYF. The CDR3 DNA reads as TGTGCCAGCAGCTGGACAGGAGCCTACGAGCAGTACTTC.

V usage is TRBV5-6 and J usage is TRBJ1-2; 7 bases match TRBD1. Germline V gives CDR1 SGHDT, CDR2 YYEEEE. The CDR3 has 14 residues. Germline trimming cut 6 bases from V and 4 bases from J; bases unmatched to any gene: 9. This chain's CDR3 is CASNNLDRAYGYTF. Written as DNA, the CDR3 is TGTGCCAGCAACAACCTCGACAGGGCCTATGGCTACACCTTC.